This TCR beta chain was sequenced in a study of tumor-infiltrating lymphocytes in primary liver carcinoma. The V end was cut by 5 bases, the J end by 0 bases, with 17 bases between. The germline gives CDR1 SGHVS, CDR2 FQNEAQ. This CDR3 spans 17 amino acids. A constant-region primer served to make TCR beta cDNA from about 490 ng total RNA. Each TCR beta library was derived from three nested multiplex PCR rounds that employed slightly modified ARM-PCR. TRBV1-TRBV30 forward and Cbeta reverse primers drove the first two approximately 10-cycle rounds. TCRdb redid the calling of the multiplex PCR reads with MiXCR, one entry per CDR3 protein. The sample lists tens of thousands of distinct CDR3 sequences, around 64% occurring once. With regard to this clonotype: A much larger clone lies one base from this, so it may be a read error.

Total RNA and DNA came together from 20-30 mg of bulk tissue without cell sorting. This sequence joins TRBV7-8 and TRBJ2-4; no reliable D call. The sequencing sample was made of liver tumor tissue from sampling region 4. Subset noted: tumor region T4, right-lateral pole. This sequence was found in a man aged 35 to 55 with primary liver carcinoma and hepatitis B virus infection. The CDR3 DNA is TGTGCCAGCAGCCCCCTTTCCAGCGAATTAGCCAAAAACATTCAGTACTTC. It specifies CASSPLSSELAKNIQYF.